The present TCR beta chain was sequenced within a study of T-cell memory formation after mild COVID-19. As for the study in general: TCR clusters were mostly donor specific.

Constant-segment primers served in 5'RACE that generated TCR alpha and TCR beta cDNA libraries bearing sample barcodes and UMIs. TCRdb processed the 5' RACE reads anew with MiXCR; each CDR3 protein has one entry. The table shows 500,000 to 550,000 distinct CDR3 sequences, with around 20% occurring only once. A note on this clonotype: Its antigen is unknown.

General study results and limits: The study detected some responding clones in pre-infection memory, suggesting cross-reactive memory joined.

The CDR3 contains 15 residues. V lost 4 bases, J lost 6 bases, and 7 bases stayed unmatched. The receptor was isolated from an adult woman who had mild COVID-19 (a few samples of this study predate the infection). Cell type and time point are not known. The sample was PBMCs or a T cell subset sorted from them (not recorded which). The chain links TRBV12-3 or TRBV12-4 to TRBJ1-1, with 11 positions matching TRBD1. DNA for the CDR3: TGTGCCAGCAGTTCCCGGACAGGGGGCTACTCTGAAGCTTTCTTT. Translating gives CASSSRTGGYSEAFF.